This T cell receptor (beta chain) was found in a study of cytomegalovirus exposure and HLA in healthy donors. 60 Vbeta and 13 Jbeta primers were used in PCR. This table comes from immunoSEQ multiplex PCR, and its TCRdb copy is limited to in-frame clones, with some not included. Altogether approximately 100,000 clones are present, roughly 74% being singletons, with the ten largest covering approximately 2%. Germline V gene lookup returns CDR1 MDHEN and CDR2 SYDVKM. The CDR3 is 15 amino acids. The J segment lost 0 bases and the V segment lost 4 bases, leaving 5 bases of the junction unmatched. The source of this sequence is a woman aged 40 to 50 in good health and CMV-seronegative. J is TRBJ2-5 and V is TRBV28, with 7 bases matching TRBD2. The source material was PBMCs. CDR3 in amino acids: CASSWMGGYQETQYF. The CDR3, as DNA: TGTGCCAGCAGTTGGATGGGGGGGTACCAAGAGACCCAGTACTTC.